This TCR beta chain is drawn from a study of CD8+ T cells in alopecia areata. Background on the study: Treated patients received oral tofacitinib, 5 to 10 mg twice daily. Tofacitinib therapy took 6 to 18 months; 6 months off drug came after.

Study results and limitations: Across lesional scalp, and particularly alopecia totalis/universalis, clonality surpassed that of normal scalp. Researchers reported that TCR sharing among patients proved less clear than in mice, possibly HLA-linked.

Notes on this clone: What it binds is not known.

Isolated RNA was reverse transcribed into cDNA used as the sequencing template. Libraries were prepared by immunoSEQ multiplex PCR; TCRdb keeps only in-frame clonotypes and omits some of them. Of 130,000 to 150,000 clones in the sample, 45% to 60% were seen once. Trimming removed 3 bases from V and 5 bases from J; junction bases left unmatched: 9. CDR3 length: 15 amino acids. Germline loops: CDR1 MGHDK, CDR2 SYGVNS. The material sequenced was CD4+ T cells sorted from blood, taken at week 0. The chain uses TRBV25-1 and TRBJ1-2; 7 bases agree with TRBD1. The TCR sequence derives from a human donor with alopecia areata. The CDR3 bases are TGTGCCAGCAGTGATAGACAGGGACTCCTATATGGCTACACCTTC. Its translation is CASSDRQGLLYGYTF.